The 5 T cell receptor beta chains given below trace back to one sample, sequenced in a study of blood T cell repertoires in COVID-19 (dated by TCRdb to 2019 to 2021). The library was produced with the immunoSEQ multiplex PCR assay. As stored in TCRdb, this immuneACCESS dataset retains in-frame rearrangements with V and J assigned. A fraction of the clones does not appear; measured against another copy, unresolved V genes explain less than half of the discrepancy, and the remainder lacks a known reason. The sample data list some 130,000 clones, and 90% of these were observed just once. The ten largest make up 3.5% to 5.5% of the sample. Input material: peripheral blood. These receptors were taken from a man aged 60-69 years with COVID-19, enrolled during active disease.

The chain uses TRBV11-3 and TRBJ2-7; TRBD2 aligns across 10 bases. The germline CDR1 and CDR2 sequences are SGHNT and YENEEA. The CDR3 runs 14 residues. V trimming: 4 bases; J trimming: 4 bases; junction bases outside the gene matches: 4. The DNA of the CDR3 is TGTGCCAGCAGCTCCTCTAGCGGGAGTTACGAGCAGTACTTC. Its translation: CASSSSSGSYEQYF.

This clone was observed a single time. The rearrangement links TRBV18 to TRBJ1-1; tentatively, D is TRBD1 (5 bases). The CDR3 totals 12 residues. Between the trimmed V and J ends, which lost 2 bases and 7 bases, there was a span of 8 bases. Germline CDR1 and CDR2: KGHSH and LQKENI. CDR3 DNA sequence: TGTGCCAGCTCACCATCCCAGGGTGAAGCTTTCTTT. Protein: CASSPSQGEAFF.

The chain employs TRBV28 and TRBJ2-7; 8 nucleotides line up with TRBD2. With V trimmed by 7 bases and J by 3 bases, 11 bases remained unmatched. Germline CDR1 MDHEN, CDR2 SYDVKM. The CDR3 extends over 15 amino acids. The CDR3 region is CASINREGDVYEQYF. The CDR3 DNA sequence: TGTGCCAGCATCAACCGGGAGGGCGATGTCTACGAGCAGTACTTC.

The rearrangement uses TRBV11-3 and TRBJ1-5; TRBD1 matches at 7 bases. Germline CDR1 SGHNT, CDR2 YENEEA. With 11 bases clipped from V and 1 base from J, the junction kept 5 bases outside the gene matches. The CDR3 runs 13 residues. CDR3 amino acids: CALGQSSNQPQHF. For the CDR3, the DNA is TGTGCCTTGGGACAGAGCAGCAATCAGCCCCAGCATTTT.

This clone was found once. The rearrangement uses TRBV23-1 and TRBJ1-2; 8 bases fit TRBD1. TRBV23-1 is an ORF, with its function uncertain. With 0 bases clipped from V and 1 base from J, the junction kept 16 bases outside the gene matches. The CDR3 is made up of 20 amino acids. In DNA form, the CDR3 reads TGCGCCAGCAGTCAATCTGGCCCTAGGCGGCGACAGGGGCATAACTATGGCTACACCTTC. Its translation: CASSQSGPRRRQGHNYGYTF.